This TCR beta chain comes out of a study of Graves' ophthalmopathy and Graves' hyperthyroidism. The germline CDR1 and CDR2 sequences are SGHVS and FQNEAQ. V lost 5 bases to trimming and J lost 5 bases; unmatched junction nucleotides: 12. CDR3 size: 16 residues. The study enrolled ophthalmopathy donors with moderate-to-severe activity, CAS ≥3, NOSPECS ≥4 and duration under 3 months. Additional autoimmune diseases, uncontrolled infections, pregnancy or lactation disqualified patients. A note on this clonotype: Its antigen remains unidentified. A much larger clone lies one base from this, so it may be a read error. The CDR3 does not end in the conserved phenylalanine or tryptophan, so this is likely a read error.

Study-wide results and caveats: Blood also carried most expanded thyroid clonotypes exceeding 0.001 frequency.

TCR beta CDR3 regions were amplified from RNA transcripts. An opening RT-PCR round employed HTBI primers and preceded a second-round multiplex PCR. MiXCR, applied by TCRdb to the multiplex PCR reads, yields one record per CDR3 protein. The table includes approximately 700,000 distinct CDR3 sequences, about 41% detected once. This sequence joins TRBV7-8 and TRBJ2-5, with TRBD2 matching 9 bases. Sequenced sample: peripheral blood. This TCR was sampled from an adult man with Graves' ophthalmopathy. CDR3 amino acids: CASSPLAAGGGETQYL. CDR3 nucleotides: TGTGCCAGCAGCCCCCTCGCCGCGGGAGGGGGGGAGACCCAGTACCTC.